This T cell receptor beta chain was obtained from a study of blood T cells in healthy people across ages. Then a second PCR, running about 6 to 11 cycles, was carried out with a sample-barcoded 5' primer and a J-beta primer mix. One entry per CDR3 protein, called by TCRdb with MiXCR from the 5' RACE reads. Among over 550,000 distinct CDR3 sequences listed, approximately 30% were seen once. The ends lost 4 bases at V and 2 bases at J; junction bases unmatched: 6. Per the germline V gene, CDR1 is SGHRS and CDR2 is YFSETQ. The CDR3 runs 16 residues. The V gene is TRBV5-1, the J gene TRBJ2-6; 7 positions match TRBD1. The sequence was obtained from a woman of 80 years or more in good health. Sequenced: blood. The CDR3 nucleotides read TGCGCCAGCAGCCCGGAGACAGGGACTGGGGCCAACGTCCTGACTTTC. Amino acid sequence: CASSPETGTGANVLTF. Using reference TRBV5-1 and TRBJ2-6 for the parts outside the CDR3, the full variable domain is KAGVTQTPRYLIKTRGQQVTLSCSPISGHRSVSWYQQTPGQGLQFLFEYFSETQRNKGNFPGRFSGRQFSNSRSEMNVSTLELGDSALYLCASSPETGTGANVLTFGAGSRLTVL.